The rows below give T cell receptor beta chains drawn from one sample of a study of OX40 agonist ivuxolimab in advanced cancers. Method: immunoSEQ multiplex PCR; TCRdb's copy keeps in-frame clones and lacks some. The sample lists tens of thousands of clones; more than 75% were seen once. This material consisted of CD4+ or CD8+ T cells sorted from blood, taken in a trial of the OX40 agonist ivuxolimab. Every receptor here comes from an adult with an advanced solid tumor such as melanoma, head and neck, liver or kidney cancer. Each CDR3 is given with its conserved first and last residue. A D gene is named only where the DNA matches it firmly. Some rows mark clone size as missing; the rest say once, few, many or name a class of expanded clone.

>few|TRBD2|TRBV5-4|TRBJ2-3
TGTGCCAGCAGCTTGGGACTAGCGGTCACCAGTCCAGATACGCAGTATTTT
CASSLGLAVTSPDTQYF
>NA|NA|TRBV9|TRBJ2-2
TGTGCCAGCAGCGCAGGGACGGCCACCGGGGAGCTGTTTTTT
CASSAGTATGELFF
>NA|NA|TRBV4-1|TRBJ1-2
TGCGCCAGCAGTGGTGGTGCCAGTACTCCCGGCCACACCTTC
CASSGGASTPGHTF
>NA|NA|TRBV29-1|TRBJ2-2
TGCAGCGTTAGAGATCCGGGCGGGGAGCTGTTTTTT
CSVRDPGGELFF
>NA|TRBD2|TRBV9|TRBJ2-1
TGTGCCAGTTGCCGGATAGCGGGAGAGGGGTGTAATGAGCAGTTCTTC
CASCRIAGEGCNEQFF
>NA|TRBD1|TRBV27|TRBJ2-3
TGTGCCAGCAGTACGGACAGGGCAGATACGCAGTATTTT
CASSTDRADTQYF
>NA|TRBD2|TRBV2|TRBJ2-3
TGTGCCAGCAAATTGACTAGCGGGAGGGCAGATACGCAGTATTTT
CASKLTSGRADTQYF
>few|NA|TRBV10-3|TRBJ2-7
TGTGCCATCACTGATCGGTCCCAGCGTTCCGAGCAGTACTTC
CAITDRSQRSEQYF
>NA|NA|TRBV19|TRBJ1-4
TGTGCCAGTAGTGCGGGGGGGTCCATCAATGAAAAACTGTTTTTT
CASSAGGSINEKLFF
>NA|TRBD2|TRBV27|TRBJ2-3
TGTGCCAGCAGGGAGGCTAGCGGGGAGTGGGGGGCGCAGTATTTT
CASREASGEWGAQYF
>NA|NA|TRBV27|TRBJ1-3
TGTGCCAGCAGTTTATCCCCCCCAGGGTTCGGCTCTGGAAACACCATATATTTT
CASSLSPPGFGSGNTIYF
>NA|NA|TRBV29-1|TRBJ2-3
TGCAGCGTTGAGTGGGGGACCAGCACAGATACGCAGTATTTT
CSVEWGTSTDTQYF
>once|NA|TRBV5-6|TRBJ2-6
TGTGCCAGCAGGCCCGCCGGGGCCAACGTCCTGACTTTC
CASRPAGANVLTF
>few|TRBD2|TRBV9|TRBJ2-2
TGTGCCAGCAGCGGCCCCTGGATAGCGGGAACGGGCACCGGGGAGCTGTTTTTT
CASSGPWIAGTGTGELFF
>NA|NA|TRBV15|TRBJ2-1
TGTGCCACGACGCAATTCGGTGGCTCCTACAATGAGCAGTTCTTC
CATTQFGGSYNEQFF
>NA|NA|TRBV5-1|TRBJ2-3
TGCGCCAGCAGCTTCGGCTCGGGAAGCACAGATACGCAGTATTTT
CASSFGSGSTDTQYF
>NA|TRBD1|TRBV6-5|TRBJ1-1
TGTGCCAGCAGTCATCCGGGACAGGATAACACTGAAGCTTTCTTT
CASSHPGQDNTEAFF
>NA|TRBD2|TRBV27|TRBJ2-2
TGTGCCAGCAGTTTACGTGGAGCTAGCGGGAGGGCCCGAGACACCGGGGAGCTGTTTTTT
CASSLRGASGRARDTGELFF
>NA|TRBD1|TRBV15|TRBJ1-2
TGTGCCACCAGCAGAGCTCATCCGGGACAGGGACCTGGCTACACCTTC
CATSRAHPGQGPGYTF
>NA|TRBD1|TRBV19|TRBJ2-7
TGTGCCAGTAGTGGGGGACAGGACTACTACGAGCAGTACTTC
CASSGGQDYYEQYF
>NA|NA|TRBV29-1|TRBJ2-5
TGCAGCGTTCATCAGGGGAGGTGGGAGACCCAGTACTTC
CSVHQGRWETQYF
>NA|NA|TRBV6-6|TRBJ2-3
TGTGCCAGCAGGCGACCAGGGGCGGTAGGAGATACGCAGTATTTT
CASRRPGAVGDTQYF
>NA|NA|TRBV18|TRBJ2-2
TGTGCCAGCTCACGGCAAGAGACAAAGAACACCGGGGAGCTGTTTTTT
CASSRQETKNTGELFF
>NA|TRBD1|TRBV7-2|TRBJ1-2
TGTGCCAGCAGCTTGGACAGGAATCATGGCTACACCTTC
CASSLDRNHGYTF
>once|NA|TRBV27|TRBJ2-3
TGTGCCAGCAGTCCCCTAGCGTCCTTACGTAGTACGCAGTATTTT
CASSPLASLRSTQYF
>NA|NA|TRBV5-4|TRBJ2-1
TGTGCCAGCAGCTTGATGGGCAGGGGATCCTACAATGAGCAGTTCTTC
CASSLMGRGSYNEQFF
>NA|NA|TRBV2|TRBJ1-5
TGTGCCAGCAGTCCCCAGGATGGTTTCAATCAGCCCCAGCATTTT
CASSPQDGFNQPQHF
>NA|TRBD2|TRBV13|TRBJ2-5
TGTGCCAGCAGCTTCTCCCTGGGGAGGGCAGTCGGGACCCAGTACTTC
CASSFSLGRAVGTQYF
>NA|NA|TRBV5-1|TRBJ2-7
TGCGCCAGCAGCTGGGGTTCCGTTCGGGATAGCTACTACGAGCAGTACTTC
CASSWGSVRDSYYEQYF
>NA|NA|TRBV18|TRBJ2-7
TGTGCCAGCTCACCAGGGGGAGGCAGCTACGAGCAGTACTTC
CASSPGGGSYEQYF
>NA|NA|TRBV27|TRBJ1-5
TGTGCCAGCAGTCCCCCTCGTTGGGGGGGCAGTATCAGCAATCAGCCCCAGCATTTT
CASSPPRWGGSISNQPQHF
>few|NA|TRBV19|TRBJ1-2
TGTGCCAGTAGTATTCTACGGGCCTATGGCTACACCTTC
CASSILRAYGYTF
>NA|NA|TRBV7-8|TRBJ2-4
TGTGCCAGCCAAGGTGAAGCCAAAAACATTCAGTACTTC
CASQGEAKNIQYF
>NA|NA|TRBV29-1|TRBJ2-5
TGCAGCGTTGGAACAGGGAGACAAGAGACCCAGTACTTC
CSVGTGRQETQYF
>NA|NA|TRBV19|TRBJ1-2
TGTGCCAGTACCCCGCGGGGTTATGGCTACACCTTC
CASTPRGYGYTF
>NA|TRBD1|TRBV23-1|TRBJ2-7
TGCGCCAGCAGTCATATCTTCCCGGGACAGGGCTTCTACGAGCAGTACTTC
CASSHIFPGQGFYEQYF
>NA|TRBD1|TRBV10-3|TRBJ1-5
TGTGCCATCAGCAGACAGGGGAATCAGCCCCAGCATTTT
CAISRQGNQPQHF
>NA|NA|TRBV10-2|TRBJ1-5
TGCGCCAGCAGTGAGTCGGGTCGCAATCAGCCCCAGCATTTT
CASSESGRNQPQHF
>NA|NA|TRBV7-2|TRBJ1-2
TGTGCCAGCAGCTTAACCCAGACAGTTACTAACTATGGCTACACCTTC
CASSLTQTVTNYGYTF
>NA|TRBD1|TRBV4-1|TRBJ1-1
TGCGCCAGCAGCCAAGGAGAGGCAGGGGGCCCGAACACTGAAGCTTTCTTT
CASSQGEAGGPNTEAFF
>NA|NA|TRBV28|TRBJ2-7
TGTGCCAGCGTTGCGCAGGGGATATCCTACGAGCAGTACTTC
CASVAQGISYEQYF
>NA|NA|TRBV7-2|TRBJ2-7
TGTGCCAGCAGCTTCTACGACCCCCAGAGCTCCTACGAGCAGTACTTC
CASSFYDPQSSYEQYF
>NA|NA|TRBV6-1|TRBJ2-5
TGTGCCAGCAGTAGGATGGGGCAAGAGACCCAGTACTTC
CASSRMGQETQYF
>once|NA|TRBV27|TRBJ1-6
TGTGCCAGCAGTTTCGAACAGAGCTCCTATAATTCACCCCTCCACTTT
CASSFEQSSYNSPLHF
>few|NA|TRBV7-9|TRBJ1-1
TGTGCCAGCAGCTCCCCGTTGCAGGGGCGAGAGGACACTGAAGCTTTCTTT
CASSSPLQGREDTEAFF
>NA|TRBD2|TRBV7-2|TRBJ2-7
TGTGCCAGCAGCCCCTCCCATGGCGGGGGGGGCTACGAGCAGTACTTC
CASSPSHGGGGYEQYF
>NA|NA|TRBV7-2|TRBJ2-1
TGTGCCAGCAGCTTCAGTCTATCCTACAATGAGCAGTTCTTC
CASSFSLSYNEQFF
>NA|TRBD2|TRBV29-1|TRBJ2-3
TGCAGCGTTGGAGGGACTAGCGGGATTGTCACAGATACGCAGTATTTT
CSVGGTSGIVTDTQYF
>NA|NA|TRBV4-3|TRBJ1-2
TGCGCCAGCAGCCAAGGAGGCCGGCCTTCGCACTATGGCTACACCTTC
CASSQGGRPSHYGYTF
>NA|TRBD1|TRBV5-4|TRBJ1-4
TGTGCCAGCAGGAGGGGGCTCGCAACTAATGAAAAACTGTTTTTT
CASRRGLATNEKLFF
>NA|NA|TRBV28|TRBJ2-5
TGTGCCAGCAGTCGGGGGACCCAGTACTTC
CASSRGTQYF
>NA|TRBD2|TRBV9|TRBJ2-7
TGTGCCAGCAGCGCCGCCCCGGGGGGGGAAGACGAGCAGTACTTC
CASSAAPGGEDEQYF
>NA|TRBD1|TRBV28|TRBJ1-4
TGTGCCAGCAGTTCGACAGGGGGCGCCCACGAAAAACTGTTTTTT
CASSSTGGAHEKLFF
>NA|NA|TRBV2|TRBJ1-2
TGTGCCAGCAAGGGGGGGGAAAGTGGCTACACCTTC
CASKGGESGYTF
>NA|NA|TRBV21-1|TRBJ2-1
TGTGCCAGCAGCAAGTCGGCAGAACCATATACCTACAATGAGCAGTTCTTC
CASSKSAEPYTYNEQFF
>NA|NA|TRBV10-3|TRBJ1-2
TGTGCCATCAGTGGCGGCCAAGGGGTCTATGGCTACACCTTC
CAISGGQGVYGYTF
>NA|NA|TRBV30|TRBJ2-3
TGTGCCTGCCATGGCGGGGACGCAGATACGCAGTATTTT
CACHGGDADTQYF
>once|NA|TRBV9|TRBJ2-2
TGTGCCAGCAGCCCCACCACGACCGGGGAGCTGTTTTTT
CASSPTTTGELFF
>NA|TRBD1|TRBV10-3|TRBJ2-3
TGTGCCATCAGCGAAGCACCGGGACAGTCTAGCACAGATACGCAGTATTTT
CAISEAPGQSSTDTQYF
>NA|NA|TRBV15|TRBJ2-1
TGTGCCACCAGCGGCCGACAGACTTACAATGAGCAGTTCTTC
CATSGRQTYNEQFF